This TCR beta chain was captured by sequencing in a study of T-cell reconstitution after alpha-beta-depleted transplantation in children. Using unique molecular identifiers, the investigators prepared the TCRbeta library. In TCRdb, the PCR reads were re-called with MiXCR into one record per CDR3 protein. The sample records about 510,000 distinct CDR3 sequences, about 10% being singletons. Findings of the study overall: Day-60 TCRbeta diversity that was high in some patients was derived from surviving recipient T cells and thymic progenitors. The origin of alpha-beta T cells about two months after transplant was reportedly several hundred expanded graft clones. T-cell numbers and diversity one year post-transplant derived largely from freshly generated T cells.

V lost 5 bases and J 0 bases, leaving 16 bases between the germline ends. The CDR3 spans 17 residues. CDR1 is SGHVS and CDR2 is FQNEAQ in the germline V gene. With regard to this clonotype: The antigen remains unidentified.

V usage is TRBV7-8 and J usage is TRBJ2-2; D tentatively reads TRBD1 or TRBD2 (5 bases each). This specimen was PBMCs, mostly from graft donor cells, taken 180 days after TCRalphabeta/CD19-depleted stem cell transplant. The clonotype was recovered from a female patient aged 2-9 years who had a stem cell transplant for aplastic anemia, so the T cells may come from the graft donor. The CDR3 reads CASSHRPGTANTGELFF. CDR3 bases: TGTGCCAGCAGCCACCGCCCCGGGACCGCGAACACCGGGGAGCTGTTTTTT.